This T cell receptor beta chain derives from a study of blood T cell repertoires in COVID-19. In the study's own analysis: Amplification of reference gene primers provided the estimated nucleated cell counts. The assay was immunoSEQ multiplex PCR, and TCRdb's table has in-frame clones only and misses some. That table gives V, J and clone size, and the DNA gave D and trimming. The sample holds about 250,000 clones, over 75% seen once. Recovered status applied to Cohort 3 donors who had two consecutive negative PCRs. It also applied to those with clearance or with symptom resolution. The CDR3 runs 16 residues. V lost 5 bases, J lost 8 bases, and 16 bases stayed unmatched. The germline gives CDR1 LGHDT, CDR2 YNNKEL (reference sequence).

Sequencing was carried out using PBMCs or T cells enriched from blood (not recorded which). This chain uses TRBV3-1 (or the pseudogene TRBV3-2) with TRBJ1-2; 8 nucleotides agree with TRBD1. This clonotype was sampled from a young man who had recovered from COVID-19. CDR3 in DNA: TGTGCCAGCAGCGGACGGGACAGGCTCCTTTATGAAGGCTACACCTTC. Translated, it gives CASSGRDRLLYEGYTF.